The 15 T cell receptor beta chains presented below share a single source sample, sequenced in a study of cytomegalovirus exposure and HLA in healthy donors. Clones were read by immunoSEQ multiplex PCR, and TCRdb kept only the in-frame ones, dropping some. Of about 160,000 clones listed, about 90% were seen once; the top ten hold just over 4%. The sample was PBMCs. The receptor set was obtained from a man younger than 35 in good health and CMV-seropositive.

Comment on this clone: The sample has other DNA sequences that encode this CDR3 too. The chain links TRBV18 to TRBJ2-7; 8 bases match TRBD2. This CDR3 has 13 amino acids. Germline V gene lookup returns CDR1 KGHSH and CDR2 LQKENI. V was pared by 3 bases and J by 3 bases, with 1 base of the junction left unmatched. The CDR3 sequence is CASSPGTSYEQYF. CDR3 nucleotides: TGTGCCAGCTCACCCGGGACTAGCTACGAGCAGTACTTC.

The chain has TRBV7-8 and TRBJ2-7, with 8 bases that match TRBD1. Per the germline V gene, CDR1 is SGHVS and CDR2 is FQNEAQ. CDR3 length: 15 residues. V lost 5 bases to trimming and J lost 5 bases; unmatched junction nucleotides: 11. The CDR3 is CASSPPTGANHEQYF. The CDR3 coding sequence is TGTGCCAGCAGCCCACCGACAGGGGCTAATCACGAGCAGTACTTC.

The rearrangement joins TRBV25-1 to TRBJ1-4; a possible D gene is TRBD1 (5 bases). The ends were cut back, 5 bases at V and 4 bases at J, with 14 bases in the middle. The CDR3 extends over 15 amino acids. Germline V CDR1 and CDR2: MGHDK, SYGVNS. In DNA, the CDR3 is TGTGCCAGCAGTCCACCAGGGCTGAGTAATGAAAAACTGTTTTTT. It yields the protein CASSPPGLSNEKLFF.

Note on this clone: Additional DNA sequences in this sample encode the identical CDR3. The rearrangement uses TRBV2 and TRBJ1-1; 7 bases are shared with TRBD1. Germline V gene lookup returns CDR1 SNHLY and CDR2 FYNNEI. V lost 2 bases to trimming and J lost 1 base; unmatched junction nucleotides: 4. The CDR3 has 15 residues. CDR3 in amino acids: CASSERDRGNTEAFF. The DNA for the CDR3 is TGTGCCAGCAGTGAACGGGACAGAGGGAACACTGAAGCTTTCTTT.

There are a few counts of this clone. This chain connects TRBV2 to TRBJ2-7; 9 bases map to TRBD2. Unmatched junction bases numbered 9, after V lost 3 bases and J lost 0 bases. Per the germline V gene, CDR1 is SNHLY and CDR2 is FYNNEI. The CDR3 is 17 residues long. CDR3 DNA sequence: TGTGCCAGCAGTGAGTGGACTAGCGACCAGACCTCCTACGAGCAGTACTTC. Protein product: CASSEWTSDQTSYEQYF.

This clone was seen a single time. This chain links TRBV9 with TRBJ2-2, with 10 bases aligning to TRBD2. From germline, CDR1 is SGDLS and CDR2 YYNGEE. This CDR3 is built from 17 residues. J was trimmed by 5 bases and V by 5 bases; bases with no gene match: 12. The CDR3 DNA reads as TGTGCCAGCAGAGCGGGGGGGAAACAACCGGAAACCGGGGAGCTGTTTTTT. Its translation is CASRAGGKQPETGELFF.

The gene calls are TRBV7-2 and TRBJ2-1, with D perhaps TRBD2 (5 bases). Between the trimmed V and J ends, which lost 5 bases and 2 bases, there was a span of 13 bases. The CDR3 is 15 residues long. CDR1 and CDR2 (germline): SGHTA, FQGNSA. The CDR3 nucleotides read TGTGCCAGCAGCCCATCAGCGGTCACCTACAATGAGCAGTTCTTC. It specifies CASSPSAVTYNEQFF.

This chain uses TRBV5-4 with TRBJ2-5; unclear D gene. CDR3 size: 12 residues. V lost 3 bases to trimming and J lost 4 bases, with 7 bases between them. The germline CDR1 and CDR2 sequences are SGHNT and YYREEE (reference sequence). CDR3 protein: CASSSPRETQYF. The DNA of the CDR3 is TGTGCCAGCAGCTCCCCTAGAGAGACCCAGTACTTC.

The chain carries TRBV28 and TRBJ2-1, with 8 nucleotides matching TRBD1. Germline V gene sequence: CDR1 MDHEN, CDR2 SYDVKM. The CDR3 runs 14 residues. For the CDR3, the DNA is TGTGCAGCTCGGGACAGGTTATCCCTTAGAGAGCAGTTCTTC. This sequence encodes CAARDRLSLREQFF.

This rearrangement joins TRBV28 to TRBJ1-5, with 9 bases identical to TRBD1. The CDR3 totals 16 residues. Per germline, CDR1 MDHEN and CDR2 SYDVKM. The V segment lost 3 bases and the J segment 0 bases; nucleotides outside the gene matches: 3. The CDR3 region is CASSFRTGDSNQPQHF. The CDR3 DNA sequence: TGTGCCAGCAGTTTCCGGACAGGGGATAGCAATCAGCCCCAGCATTTT.

The chain is built from TRBV7-6 and TRBJ2-1, with D unclear. Germline-derived CDR1 and CDR2 are SGHVS and FNYEAQ. This CDR3 has 15 residues. V was cut by 2 bases and J by 5 bases, with 13 bases left in between. The CDR3 DNA reads TGTGCCAGCAGCTTATTAATCGGAGTTGACAATGAGCAGTTCTTC. Its translation is CASSLLIGVDNEQFF.

The rearrangement links TRBV6-6 to TRBJ2-7, with 9 nucleotides matching TRBD2. V was clipped by 5 bases and J by 0 bases; unmatched bases: 8. CDR3 length: 16 amino acids. CDR1 is MNHNY, CDR2 SVGAGI, per germline (reference sequence). DNA of the CDR3: TGTGCCAGCAGTAAGTCTAGCGGGATAATCTCCTACGAGCAGTACTTC. Protein product: CASSKSSGIISYEQYF.

The V gene is TRBV5-4, the J gene TRBJ2-2; 10 nucleotides match TRBD1. CDR1 and CDR2 (germline): SGHNT, YYREEE (reference sequence). CDR3 length equals 17 residues. V gave up 4 bases and J gave up 0 bases; unmatched junction bases: 6. This CDR3 is CASSPRGQGTNTGELFF. The CDR3 DNA reads TGTGCCAGCAGCCCCCGGGGACAGGGGACGAACACCGGGGAGCTGTTTTTT.

V and J are TRBV6-6 and TRBJ2-2; no firm D call. This CDR3 is 15 amino acids long. Germline V gene lookup returns CDR1 MNHNY and CDR2 SVGAGI (reference sequence). The V end lost 6 bases, the J end lost 0 bases, and 11 bases lay between the germline ends. For the CDR3, the DNA is TGTGCCAGCAGCTTACAGAAAGCGAACACCGGGGAGCTGTTTTTT. Its protein product is CASSLQKANTGELFF.

The rearrangement uses TRBV5-1 and TRBJ2-1; TRBD2 is a possible D gene (7 bases). The ends were cut back, 0 bases at V and 8 bases at J, with 15 bases in the middle. The V gene's germline CDR1 is SGHRS and CDR2 YFSETQ. The CDR3 spans 15 residues. The CDR3 loop is CASSLGGGRADEQFF. CDR3 coding DNA: TGCGCCAGCAGCTTGGGGGGGGGCAGGGCCGATGAGCAGTTCTTC.